The 26 T cell receptor beta chains in this list originate from one sample, sequenced in a study of blood T cell repertoires in COVID-19. The assay was immunoSEQ multiplex PCR, and TCRdb's table has in-frame clones only and misses some. This sample carries over 250,000 clones, 80% to 90% of them seen once, and the ten largest clones take roughly 2.3%. Sequenced input: PBMCs or T cells enriched from blood (not recorded which). All receptors derive from a woman aged 18-29 years who had recovered from COVID-19.

The J gene is TRBJ1-1, the V gene TRBV5-1; 11 bases fit TRBD1. The V gene's germline CDR1 is SGHRS and CDR2 YFSETQ. The V segment lost 0 bases and the J segment 3 bases; nucleotides outside the gene matches: 4. This CDR3 comprises 16 residues. The CDR3: CASSLVGTGGYTEAFF. CDR3 bases: TGCGCCAGCAGCTTGGTTGGGACAGGGGGTTACACTGAAGCTTTCTTT.

The genes are TRBV11-2 and TRBJ1-1; D gene ambiguous. Trimming took 4 bases from V and 0 from J, leaving 12 bases between them. CDR1 SGHAT and CDR2 FQNNGV come from the germline V gene. The length of the CDR3 is 15 residues. CDR3: CASSWRHRVNTEAFF. Here the CDR3 DNA reads TGTGCCAGCAGCTGGCGTCACAGAGTGAACACTGAAGCTTTCTTT.

The chain has TRBV27 and TRBJ1-4; D gene uncertain. Trimming left V 5 bases short and J 6 bases short, with 13 bases between. Per germline, CDR1 MNHEY and CDR2 SMNVEV (reference sequence). There are 14 residues in the CDR3. Here the CDR3 reads CASSPRRVDEKLFF. DNA for the CDR3: TGTGCCAGCAGTCCCAGGAGGGTGGATGAAAAACTGTTTTTT.

The V call is TRBV9, the J call TRBJ2-5; D is perhaps TRBD1 (6 bases). Germline V gene lookup returns CDR1 SGDLS and CDR2 YYNGEE. This CDR3 contains 15 residues. V gave up 0 bases and J gave up 5 bases, with 14 bases separating them. DNA for the CDR3: TGTGCCAGCAGCGTAGCTGGGGGCGCGAAGGAGACCCAGTACTTC. Protein product: CASSVAGGAKETQYF. Full variable domain (rest looked up from reference TRBV9 and TRBJ2-5): DSGVTQTPKHLITATGQRVTLRCSPRSGDLSVYWYQQSLDQGLQFLIQYYNGEERAKGNILERFSAQQFPDLHSELNLSSLELGDSALYFCASSVAGGAKETQYFGPGTRLLVL.

Here the CDR3 DNA reads TGTGCCAGCAGCTTAGCCAGTCCACATGGCTACACCTTC. This translates into CASSLASPHGYTF. The rearrangement joins TRBV7-9 to TRBJ1-2, with D uncertain. The V and J ends lost 0 bases and 6 bases respectively, with 8 bases between them. The CDR3 totals 13 residues. Germline CDR1 reads SEHNR; CDR2 reads FQNEAQ (reference sequence).

The rearrangement uses TRBV6-5 and TRBJ2-5; 9 bases fit TRBD2. CDR3 size: 14 residues. J was trimmed by 0 bases and V by 5 bases; bases with no gene match: 1. Germline CDR1 reads MNHEY; CDR2 reads SVGAGI. For the CDR3, the DNA is TGTGCCAGCAGTATAGCGGGAGACCAAGAGACCCAGTACTTC. Protein: CASSIAGDQETQYF.

The gene calls are TRBV7-6 and TRBJ2-1, with D perhaps TRBD1 (6 bases). Trimming stripped 6 bases from V and 7 bases from J, with 10 bases between. This CDR3 comprises 12 residues. Germline V gene lookup returns CDR1 SGHVS and CDR2 FNYEAQ. CDR3 in amino acids: CASSPGVNEQFF. CDR3 nucleotide sequence: TGTGCCAGCAGTCCAGGGGTTAATGAGCAGTTCTTC.

This chain joins TRBV11-2 and TRBJ1-1, with D unresolved. V was trimmed by 1 base and J by 11 bases, leaving 17 bases between them. In germline, CDR1 is SGHAT, CDR2 FQNNGV. The CDR3 runs to 14 residues. CDR3 sequence reads: CASSLGREEMIAFF. DNA for the CDR3: TGTGCCAGCAGCTTAGGTCGGGAAGAGATGATTGCTTTCTTT.

The chain combines TRBV10-3 with TRBJ1-6; D might be TRBD1 (5 bases). V lost 4 bases, J lost 7 bases, and 5 bases lay in between. The CDR3 sequence is 12 residues long. The germline V gene has CDR1 ENHRY and CDR2 SYGVKD. The CDR3 sequence: CAISAGNSPLHF. Here the CDR3 DNA reads TGTGCCATCAGTGCAGGGAATTCACCCCTCCACTTT.

V usage is TRBV21-1 and J usage is TRBJ2-1; the D call in the table, TRBD2, was not verified against the DNA. TRBV21-1 is noted as a pseudogene. The length of the CDR3 is 17 residues. The CDR3 DNA reads as TGTGCCAGCAGCAAAGCGGAAGGACTAGCGGGGCGCGATGAGCAGTTCTTC. Its protein is CASSKAEGLAGRDEQFF.

This chain connects TRBV4-2 to TRBJ2-5; 7 positions agree with TRBD2. CDR1 is LGHNA, CDR2 YNFKEQ, per germline. This CDR3 spans 14 amino acids. J was trimmed by 5 bases and V by 3 bases; bases with no gene match: 6. CDR3 DNA: TGTGCCAGCAGCCATGGCGGGACTACCGAGACCCAGTACTTC. Its translation is CASSHGGTTETQYF.

This clone was counted a few times. The chain recombines TRBV7-9 with TRBJ1-1; D remains ambiguous. The CDR3 loop spans 13 amino acids. CDR1 and CDR2 (germline): SEHNR, FQNEAQ (reference sequence). The V gene lost 5 bases and the J gene lost 1 base, with 8 bases spanning the gap. DNA for the CDR3: TGTGCCAGCAGCCTCCCAGAGAACACTGAAGCTTTCTTT. Protein product: CASSLPENTEAFF.

This clone was seen a handful of times. CDR3 sequence reads: CASSPDRGNSPLHF. The CDR3, as DNA: TGCGCCAGCAGCCCAGACAGGGGGAATTCACCCCTCCACTTT. This chain joins TRBV5-1 and TRBJ1-6; 9 bases match TRBD1. The ends lost 4 bases at V and 7 bases at J; junction bases unmatched: 3. The germline gives CDR1 SGHRS, CDR2 YFSETQ. The CDR3 runs to 14 residues.

The chain carries TRBV5-6 and TRBJ1-4, with no clear D. V lost 1 base and J lost 8, with 9 bases in between. This CDR3 comprises 13 residues. Germline CDR1 reads SGHDT; CDR2 reads YYEEEE. This CDR3 is CASSLPGREKLFF. The CDR3 DNA reads as TGTGCCAGCAGCTTGCCTGGGAGAGAAAAACTGTTTTTT.

The V call is TRBV27, the J call TRBJ1-1; 7 nucleotides match TRBD1. Germline CDR1 MNHEY, CDR2 SMNVEV (reference sequence). J gave up 1 base and V 3 bases, and 11 bases lay outside the gene matches. The CDR3 runs 17 residues. The CDR3 DNA reads TGTGCCAGCAGTTTCCTATGGGGGACAGATACGAACACTGAAGCTTTCTTT. As protein: CASSFLWGTDTNTEAFF.

This rearrangement joins TRBV5-4 to TRBJ2-5, with D tentatively TRBD2 (7 bases). The germline V gene has CDR1 SGHNT and CDR2 YYREEE (reference sequence). V lost 0 bases and J lost 5, with 14 bases in between. This CDR3 region has 15 residues. CDR3 nucleotide sequence: TGTGCCAGCAGCTTGGGCGGGGGCGGTTCGGAGACCCAGTACTTC. As protein: CASSLGGGGSETQYF.

The gene calls are TRBV3-1 (or the pseudogene TRBV3-2) and TRBJ2-3; D is unresolved. The V gene's germline CDR1 is LGHDT and CDR2 YNNKEL (reference sequence). Trimming left V 4 bases short and J 0 bases short, with 17 bases between. CDR3 length: 17 amino acids. CDR3 region: CASSLRLSSYSTDTQYF. As DNA, the CDR3 is TGTGCCAGCAGCCTCCGACTCTCTAGTTACAGCACAGATACGCAGTATTTT.

This clone was picked up one time. The chain combines TRBV5-1 with TRBJ2-1, with 9 bases matching TRBD1. The CDR3 has 15 residues. V lost 3 bases and J lost 9; bases outside the gene matches: 10. Per germline, CDR1 SGHRS and CDR2 YFSETQ. The CDR3 DNA is TGCGCCAGCAGCTCACAAGATGACAGGGGGAGTGAGCAGTTCTTC. Translating gives CASSSQDDRGSEQFF.

This clone was seen only once. This chain connects TRBV6-6 to TRBJ2-6; D is possibly TRBD1 (6 bases). The ends were cut back, 2 bases at V and 4 bases at J, with 12 bases in the middle. Germline V gives CDR1 MNHNY, CDR2 SVGAGI (reference sequence). The CDR3 covers 16 residues. The CDR3: CASSYIPGDGANVLTF. CDR3 bases: TGTGCCAGCAGTTACATCCCAGGGGACGGGGCCAACGTCCTGACTTTC.

The V call is TRBV15, the J call TRBJ2-1; D may be TRBD2 (5 bases). V was trimmed by 0 bases and J by 3 bases, leaving 15 bases between them. From germline, CDR1 is LNHNV and CDR2 YYDKDF (reference sequence). This CDR3 has 17 amino acids. This CDR3 reads CATSRDLEDAVYNEQFF. CDR3 nucleotide sequence: TGTGCCACCAGCAGAGATCTGGAGGATGCGGTCTACAATGAGCAGTTCTTC.

This clone was recorded once. V gene TRBV7-9 combines with J gene TRBJ1-2; unclear D gene. Trimming shortened V by 5 bases and J by 1 base, and 17 bases separated the two germline ends. The V gene's germline CDR1 is SEHNR and CDR2 FQNEAQ (reference sequence). This CDR3 region has 16 residues. CDR3 DNA: TGTGCCAGCAGCCGAGCGGCGGTGGGATTTAACTATGGCTACACCTTC. Translated, it gives CASSRAAVGFNYGYTF.

The chain employs TRBV28 and TRBJ1-4, with 7 nucleotides matching TRBD1. CDR1 MDHEN and CDR2 SYDVKM come from the germline V gene. Trimming at V came to 4 bases and at J to 4 bases, leaving 6 bases not matched to a gene. CDR3 size: 15 residues. The CDR3 loop is CASSSRDSYNEKLFF. The CDR3 DNA sequence: TGTGCCAGCAGTTCCCGGGACAGCTATAATGAAAAACTGTTTTTT.

Only a few counts were recorded for this clone. The V and J genes are TRBV28 and TRBJ1-3; perhaps TRBD1 as D (5 bases). The V and J ends lost 6 bases and 6 bases respectively, with 12 bases between them. Germline CDR1 MDHEN, CDR2 SYDVKM. The CDR3 has 13 amino acids. The CDR3: CASRQTRENTIYF. The CDR3 region has the DNA TGTGCCAGCAGACAGACCAGGGAAAACACCATATATTTT.

This rearrangement joins TRBV4-1 to TRBJ2-3, with 7 bases that match TRBD2. The V segment lost 0 bases and the J segment 4 bases; nucleotides outside the gene matches: 10. The CDR3 is 17 amino acids. The V gene's germline CDR1 is MGHRA and CDR2 YSYEKL. CDR3: CASSQDGVAGTADTQYF. CDR3 nucleotide sequence: TGCGCCAGCAGCCAAGATGGAGTAGCGGGTACGGCAGATACGCAGTATTTT.

This chain joins TRBV18 and TRBJ2-1; 9 bases are a match to TRBD1. Trimming cost V 5 bases and J 4 bases; bases outside gene matches: 12. The germline gives CDR1 KGHSH, CDR2 LQKENI. This CDR3 is 17 amino acids long. CDR3 DNA sequence: TGTGCCAGCTCATCACGATCGATGGGACAGGGTTACAATGAGCAGTTCTTC. Translating it yields CASSSRSMGQGYNEQFF.

This chain connects TRBV27 to TRBJ1-2, with TRBD1 identical over 9 bases. V was clipped by 2 bases and J by 8 bases; unmatched bases: 3. The CDR3 covers 13 residues. In germline, CDR1 is MNHEY, CDR2 SMNVEV (reference sequence). CDR3 loop: CASSLTGGWGYTF. The CDR3 nucleotides are TGTGCCAGCAGTTTAACAGGGGGCTGGGGCTACACCTTC.